This TCR beta chain derives from a study of T cell changes during pregnancy in multiple sclerosis. TCRdb's table, derived via immunoSEQ multiplex PCR, lists solely in-frame clones and lacks some. Among about 42,000 clones listed, about 85% were seen once. The sequence derives from a female donor with multiple sclerosis, enrolled in a pregnancy study. Sequenced material: CD4+ T cells from peripheral blood mononuclear cells, taken after pregnancy.

CDR3 sequence (DNA): TGTGCCAGCAGCTTAGAGGTTACAGCGGGGGGGAGAGCAGATACGCAGTATTTT. Amino acid sequence: CASSLEVTAGGRADTQYF. V usage is TRBV13 and J usage is TRBJ2-3, with TRBD2 identical over 10 bases. With 1 base clipped from V and 4 bases from J, the junction kept 11 bases outside the gene matches. The germline V gene encodes CDR1 PRHDT and CDR2 FYEKMQ (reference sequence). This CDR3 spans 18 amino acids.